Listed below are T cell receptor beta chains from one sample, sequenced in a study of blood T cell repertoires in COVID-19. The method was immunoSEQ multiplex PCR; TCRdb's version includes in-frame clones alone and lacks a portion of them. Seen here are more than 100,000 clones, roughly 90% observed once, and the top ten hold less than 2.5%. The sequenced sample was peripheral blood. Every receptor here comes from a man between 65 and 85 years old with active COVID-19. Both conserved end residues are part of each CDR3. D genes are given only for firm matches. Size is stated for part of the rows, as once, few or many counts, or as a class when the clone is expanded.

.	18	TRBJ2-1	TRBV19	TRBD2	TGTGCCAGTAGTATAGCCCTAGCGGGAGGATGGGGTGGGAATGAGCAGTTCTTC	CASSIALAGGWGGNEQFF
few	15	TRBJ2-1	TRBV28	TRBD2	TGTGCCAGCAGTTTCGGCGGGAGGCCCCCCAATGAGCAGTTCTTC	CASSFGGRPPNEQFF
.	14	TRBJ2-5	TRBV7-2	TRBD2	TGTGCCAGCAGCTTACCGGGACTAGGAGAGACCCAGTACTTC	CASSLPGLGETQYF
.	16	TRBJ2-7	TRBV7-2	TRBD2	TGTGCCAGCAGCTTTTCTACTAGCGGGAGAATCCACGAGCAGTACTTC	CASSFSTSGRIHEQYF
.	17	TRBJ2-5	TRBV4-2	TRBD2	TGTGCCAGCAGCCAAGAAGCCGGGACTAGCGTACAAGAGACCCAGTACTTC	CASSQEAGTSVQETQYF
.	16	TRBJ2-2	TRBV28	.	TGTGCCAGCAGACAAGAGTCGGGGTTGGGGATCGGGGAGCTGTTTTTT	CASRQESGLGIGELFF
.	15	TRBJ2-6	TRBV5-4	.	TGTGCCAGCAGCTCGTCAGGGACTGGGGCCAACGTCCTGACTTTC	CASSSSGTGANVLTF
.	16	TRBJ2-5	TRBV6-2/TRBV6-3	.	TGTGCCAGCAGTTACACACCGGGACTCCGCCAAGAGACCCAGTACTTC	CASSYTPGLRQETQYF
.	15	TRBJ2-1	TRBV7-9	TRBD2	TGTGCCAGCAGCACCGTAGCGGGAGTAGCGAATGAGCAGTTCTTC	CASSTVAGVANEQFF
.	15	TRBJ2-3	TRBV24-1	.	TGTGCCACCAGTGATGCTAGCAGCCTCACAGATACGCAGTATTTT	CATSDASSLTDTQYF
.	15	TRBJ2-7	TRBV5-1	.	TGCGCCAGCAGCACCGGCGGGGCTAGCTCCTACGAGCAGTACTTC	CASSTGGASSYEQYF
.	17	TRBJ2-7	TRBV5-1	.	TGCGCCAGCAGCTTGCCGGCGAGGGGGCCGACTAGTTACGAGCAGTACTTC	CASSLPARGPTSYEQYF
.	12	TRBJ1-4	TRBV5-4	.	TGTGCCAGCAGCTTGAGGGGAGAAAAACTGTTTTTT	CASSLRGEKLFF
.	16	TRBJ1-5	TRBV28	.	TGTGCCAGCACCCACTACGCAGGGGTCGGCAATCAGCCCCAGCATTTT	CASTHYAGVGNQPQHF
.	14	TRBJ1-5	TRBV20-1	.	TGCAGTGCTAGTAGGCAGGTGAGCAATCAGCCCCAGCATTTT	CSASRQVSNQPQHF
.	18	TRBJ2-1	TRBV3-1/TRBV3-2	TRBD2	TGTGCCAGCAGCCCTCATCCCTGGGCGGGGACGGGGGGAAATGAGCAGTTCTTC	CASSPHPWAGTGGNEQFF
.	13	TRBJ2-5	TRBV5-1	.	TGCGCCAGCAGCTCCGGGTCCCAAGAGACCCAGTACTTC	CASSSGSQETQYF
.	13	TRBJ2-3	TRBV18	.	TGTGCCAGCTCACCTGACCTAGAGGATACGCAGTATTTT	CASSPDLEDTQYF
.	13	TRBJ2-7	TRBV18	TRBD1	TGTGCCAGCTCAGTAGAGACAGGGCGCGAGCAGTACTTC	CASSVETGREQYF
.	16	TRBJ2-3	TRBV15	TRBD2	TGTGCCACCAGCCCCCGCCTAGCGGGAGGGGCAGATACGCAGTATTTT	CATSPRLAGGADTQYF
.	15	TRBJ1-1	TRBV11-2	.	TGTGCCAGCAGCCCTCCGGCAGGGGCTGGGACTGAAGCTTTCTTT	CASSPPAGAGTEAFF
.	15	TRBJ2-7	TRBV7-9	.	TGTGCCAGCAGCCTTGGGACATTCTACTCCTACGAGCAGTACTTC	CASSLGTFYSYEQYF
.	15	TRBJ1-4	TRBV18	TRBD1	TGTGCCAGCTCACTAACCGGGACAGGTGGTGAAAAACTGTTTTTT	CASSLTGTGGEKLFF
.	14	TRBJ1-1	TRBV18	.	TGTGCCAGCTCACCAGGACAGACGAACACTGAAGCTTTCTTT	CASSPGQTNTEAFF
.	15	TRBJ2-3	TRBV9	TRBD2	TGTGCCAGCAGCGCCCCTAGCGGGGGCGCAGATACGCAGTATTTT	CASSAPSGGADTQYF
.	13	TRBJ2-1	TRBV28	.	TGTGCCAGCAGCCGGGTCCCGGCGTTCGAGCAGTTCTTC	CASSRVPAFEQFF
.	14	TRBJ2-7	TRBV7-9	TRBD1	TGTGCCAGCAGCCCGGACAGGGGAGCCTACGAGCAGTACTTC	CASSPDRGAYEQYF
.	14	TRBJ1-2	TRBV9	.	TGTGCCAGCAGCGTAGATCCAGCCGGGGGTGGCTACACCTTC	CASSVDPAGGGYTF
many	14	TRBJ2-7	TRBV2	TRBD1	TGTGCCAGCAGTGATCTAGGGGGCAGGAGGGAGCAGTACTTC	CASSDLGGRREQYF
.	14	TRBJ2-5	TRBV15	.	TGTGCCACCAGCAGAGGGGACACCCAAGAGACCCAGTACTTC	CATSRGDTQETQYF
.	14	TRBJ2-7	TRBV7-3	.	TGTGCCAGCAGCTTATACGGGAAGCCCTACGAGCAGTACTTC	CASSLYGKPYEQYF
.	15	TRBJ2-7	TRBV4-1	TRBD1	TGCGCCAGCAGCCGGGACAGGGGAGGGTCCTACGAGCAGTACTTC	CASSRDRGGSYEQYF
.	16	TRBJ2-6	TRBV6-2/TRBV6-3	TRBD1	TGTGCCAGCAGCCAACAGGGGGCGCCTGGGGCCAACGTCCTGACTTTC	CASSQQGAPGANVLTF
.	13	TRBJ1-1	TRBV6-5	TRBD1	TGTGCCAGCAGACGGACAGGGGGCACTGAAGCTTTCTTT	CASRRTGGTEAFF
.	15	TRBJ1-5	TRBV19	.	TGTGCCAGTAGTATCATGATCAGGGTAGGTCAGCCCCAGCATTTT	CASSIMIRVGQPQHF
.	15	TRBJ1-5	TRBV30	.	TGTGCCTGGAGCGCTGACAGCAATAGCAATCAGCCCCAGCATTTT	CAWSADSNSNQPQHF
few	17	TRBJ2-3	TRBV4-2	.	TGTGCCAGCAGCCAGGAGAACGGCCAGGGGGGTGCAGATACGCAGTATTTT	CASSQENGQGGADTQYF
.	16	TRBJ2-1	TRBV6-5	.	TGTGCCAGCAGTTCCAGGGCTCCAAGCTCCTACAATGAGCAGTTCTTC	CASSSRAPSSYNEQFF
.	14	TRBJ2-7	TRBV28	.	TGTGCCAGCAGCCGTCCACTTGCAGGATACGAGCAGTACTTC	CASSRPLAGYEQYF
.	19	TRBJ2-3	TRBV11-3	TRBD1	TGTGCCAGCAGCTTGCCTTACCCAGGACAGGGGCTAGACACAGATACGCAGTATTTT	CASSLPYPGQGLDTDTQYF
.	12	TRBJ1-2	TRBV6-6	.	TGTGCCAGCAGACAGGGAGTCTATGGCTACACCTTC	CASRQGVYGYTF
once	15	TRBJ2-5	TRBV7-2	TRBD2	TGTGCCAGCAGCCCTAGTGGGGGACTAGCCGAGACCCAGTACTTC	CASSPSGGLAETQYF